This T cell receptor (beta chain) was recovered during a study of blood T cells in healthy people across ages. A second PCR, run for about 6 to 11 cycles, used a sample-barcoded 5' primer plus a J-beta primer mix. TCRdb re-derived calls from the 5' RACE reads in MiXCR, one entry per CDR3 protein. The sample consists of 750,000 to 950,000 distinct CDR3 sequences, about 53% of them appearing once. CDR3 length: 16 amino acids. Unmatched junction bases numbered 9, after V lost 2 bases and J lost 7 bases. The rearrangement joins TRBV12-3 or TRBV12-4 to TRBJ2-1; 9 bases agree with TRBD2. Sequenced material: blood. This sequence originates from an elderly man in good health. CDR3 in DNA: TGTGCCAGCAGTTTAAGGGCGGGAGGGCCGCGGAATGAGCAGTTCTTC. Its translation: CASSLRAGGPRNEQFF.